This T cell receptor (beta chain) was recovered during a study of control samples from healthy donors and cancer patients. Produced via immunoSEQ multiplex PCR; TCRdb's table is partial and in-frame only. The sample lists over 150,000 clones, roughly 94% occurring once. The CDR3 covers 13 residues. V lost 4 bases, J lost 6 bases, and 12 bases lay in between. Germline V gives CDR1 SGDLS, CDR2 YYNGEE. This receptor was identified in a man aged 55-75 years with colorectal cancer. The sequenced sample consisted of PBMCs. The rearrangement uses TRBV9 and TRBJ2-3, with D possibly called TRBD1 or TRBD2 (5 bases each). For the CDR3, the DNA is TGTGCCAGCAGCCGGGGCCGGCAGGATACGCAGTATTTT. This gives the protein CASSRGRQDTQYF.